This entry lists 20 T cell receptor beta chains sequenced from one sample in a study of T cells in Graves' hyperthyroidism and ophthalmopathy. Researchers amplified the TCR beta CDR3 regions from RNA transcripts. When the TCR CDR3 underwent first-round RT-PCR, the HTBI primer set was used. TCRdb used MiXCR to reprocess the multiplex PCR reads, holding one entry per CDR3 protein. The profile shows more than 450,000 distinct CDR3 sequences, 15% to 20% of them singletons. Sample: blood. These TCRs come from a man aged 40-50 years with Graves' ophthalmopathy.

V usage is TRBV6-1 and J usage is TRBJ1-5; D not resolved. Germline V gene data show CDR1 as MNHNS and CDR2 as SASEGT. This CDR3 is 15 amino acids long. V shed 5 bases and J shed 2 bases, with 13 bases lying between them. The CDR3 is CASSPPSGGNQPQHF. In DNA, the CDR3 is TGTGCCAGCAGTCCCCCAAGTGGCGGCAATCAGCCCCAGCATTTT.

CDR3 in amino acids: CASSNLQGAGEQYF. Here the CDR3 DNA reads TGTGCCAGCAGTAATTTACAGGGGGCCGGCGAGCAGTACTTC. V usage is TRBV6-1 and J usage is TRBJ2-7, with 9 bases that match TRBD1. Germline CDR1 MNHNS, CDR2 SASEGT. CDR3 size: 14 residues. V dropped 5 bases and J dropped 6; count of bases not matched to a gene: 8.

The gene calls are TRBV20-1 and TRBJ2-7; TRBD2 aligns across 13 bases. With 3 bases clipped from V and 3 bases from J, the junction kept 2 bases outside the gene matches. This CDR3 comprises 14 residues. Germline V gives CDR1 DFQATT, CDR2 SNEGSKA (reference sequence). CDR3 amino acids: CSASGLAGVYEQYF. Written as DNA, the CDR3 is TGCAGTGCTAGCGGACTAGCGGGAGTCTACGAGCAGTACTTC.

Written as DNA, the CDR3 is TGTGCCAGTAGCATGGGACTAGCGCGTCAAGAGACCCAGTACTTC. As protein: CASSMGLARQETQYF. The rearrangement links TRBV19 to TRBJ2-5; TRBD2 matches at 10 bases. The junction had 6 bases not matched to a gene; V was cut back by 6 bases and J by 2 bases. The CDR3 has 15 residues. Germline V gene data show CDR1 as LNHDA and CDR2 as SQIVND (reference sequence).

This clonotype was found many times. DNA of the CDR3: TGTGCCAGCAGCTTGGGTAGGGCTGGGGCCAACGTCCTGACTTTC. Amino acids: CASSLGRAGANVLTF. The rearrangement links TRBV5-8 to TRBJ2-6; no firm D call. Deletions cut 0 bases from V and 2 bases from J, with 6 bases between. The CDR3 length is 15 residues. The germline V gene encodes CDR1 SGHTS and CDR2 YDEGEE.

This clonotype occurred many times. V is TRBV6-2 or TRBV6-3 and J is TRBJ2-1; no firm D call. CDR1 and CDR2 (germline): MNHEY, SVGEGT. Trimming pared 8 bases from V and 0 bases from J, leaving 14 bases between. CDR3 size: 15 residues. CDR3 nucleotide sequence: TGTGCCAGCGGTTCTGGGATCACCTCCTACAATGAGCAGTTCTTC. Translating it yields CASGSGITSYNEQFF.

This clonotype was found a few times. This rearrangement joins TRBV7-8 to TRBJ1-4; 9 nucleotides match TRBD1. Looked up from germline, CDR1 is SGHVS and CDR2 is FQNEAQ. J was trimmed by 8 bases and V by 2 bases; bases with no gene match: 6. The CDR3 consists of 15 residues. CDR3: CASSLRQGVFEKLFF. The CDR3, as DNA: TGTGCCAGCAGCTTAAGACAGGGGGTCTTCGAAAAACTGTTTTTT. The complete variable domain, with remaining parts taken from reference TRBV7-8 and TRBJ1-4, reads GAGVSQSPRYKVAKRGQDVALRCDPISGHVSLFWYQQALGQGPEFLTYFQNEAQLDKSGLPSDRFFAERPEGSVSTLKIQRTQQEDSAVYLCASSLRQGVFEKLFFGSGTQLSVL.

The rearrangement links TRBV29-1 to TRBJ2-3; D might be TRBD2 (5 bases). The CDR3 runs to 15 residues. Trimming took 7 bases from V and 1 from J, leaving 18 bases between them. Germline V gene lookup returns CDR1 SQVTM and CDR2 ANQGSEA. In DNA form, the CDR3 reads TGCAGCGCCGAATCCGGACTCCGACGCACAGATACGCAGTATTTT. Its protein product is CSAESGLRRTDTQYF.

This clonotype was detected ten times or more. The chain employs TRBV7-9 and TRBJ2-3; D uncertain. The CDR3 is made up of 11 amino acids. Deletions cut 8 bases from V and 2 bases from J, with 5 bases between. Germline CDR1 is SEHNR and CDR2 is FQNEAQ (reference sequence). The CDR3 protein is CASSPTDTQYF. The CDR3 DNA is TGTGCCAGCTCACCCACAGATACGCAGTATTTT.

This clonotype was picked up a small number of times. The V call is TRBV6-4, the J call TRBJ2-3; 13 bases are shared with TRBD2. Germline CDR1 reads MRHNA; CDR2 reads SNTAGT. V lost 3 bases and J lost 8; bases outside the gene matches: 8. The CDR3 is 16 amino acids. CDR3 nucleotides: TGTGCCAGCAGTGAAATGACTAGCGGGGGGCCGATTACGCAGTATTTT. Amino acids: CASSEMTSGGPITQYF.

This clonotype was seen ten or more times. The rearrangement links TRBV2 to TRBJ2-7, with a weak D call TRBD2 (6 bases). CDR3 length: 13 residues. The V gene's germline CDR1 is SNHLY and CDR2 FYNNEI. V shed 10 bases and J shed 2 bases, with 15 bases lying between them. In nucleotides, the CDR3 is TGTGCCACTACGGGAGTCAGACCCTACGAGCAGTACTTC. Translating it yields CATTGVRPYEQYF.

This sequence joins TRBV19 and TRBJ1-1; D uncertain. V gave up 7 bases and J gave up 7 bases, with 13 bases separating them. CDR3 size: 12 residues. Germline CDR1 reads LNHDA; CDR2 reads SQIVND (reference sequence). The CDR3 bases are TGTGCCAGTACCTCGGCGGTCCGTGAAGCTTTCTTT. The encoded protein is CASTSAVREAFF.

This clonotype was detected ten times or more. The gene calls are TRBV28 and TRBJ2-7; 14 bases align to TRBD2. There are 13 residues in the CDR3. V shed 4 bases, J shed 13 bases, and the junction held 6 bases outside the gene matches. In germline, CDR1 is MDHEN, CDR2 SYDVKM. DNA for the CDR3: TGTGCCAGCAGTTCGGGACTAGCGGGAGAATGTTACTTC. It translates to CASSSGLAGECYF.

This clonotype has only a few counts. V is TRBV20-1 and J is TRBJ1-2; D may be TRBD1 (6 bases). The germline V and J ends were trimmed by 0 bases and 8 bases, with 16 bases remaining between them. This CDR3 comprises 14 residues. Germline CDR1 reads DFQATT; CDR2 reads SNEGSKA (reference sequence). CDR3 residues: CSARESPDRRGYTF. CDR3 nucleotide sequence: TGCAGTGCTAGAGAGTCCCCCGACAGGCGAGGCTACACCTTC.

This clonotype was picked up a small number of times. The junction differs from germline at one of its ends, possibly a read error. The chain joins TRBV28 to TRBJ2-6; D is perhaps TRBD1 (5 bases). CDR3 length: 16 residues. CDR1 MDHEN and CDR2 SYDVKM come from the germline V gene. CDR3 sequence reads: CANSPSGSAGANVLTF. CDR3 sequence (DNA): TGTGCCAACAGTCCCTCAGGGTCCGCTGGGGCCAACGTCCTGACTTTC.

V gene TRBV9 combines with J gene TRBJ1-4, with D maybe TRBD1 (5 bases). Germline V gives CDR1 SGDLS, CDR2 YYNGEE. The V end lost 2 bases, the J end lost 7 bases, and 15 bases lay between the germline ends. The CDR3 extends over 15 amino acids. In nucleotides, the CDR3 is TGTGCCAGCAGCGTCCTCACGGGACCGAGTGAAAAACTGTTTTTT. Residues: CASSVLTGPSEKLFF.

The rearrangement joins TRBV2 to TRBJ1-6, with a weak D call TRBD1 (5 bases). V was cut by 8 bases and J by 0 bases, with 14 bases left in between. Looked up from germline, CDR1 is SNHLY and CDR2 is FYNNEI. The CDR3 is 16 residues long. The CDR3 DNA is TGTGCCAGCGGACAAGGACTGAGCTCCTATAATTCACCCCTCCACTTT. Protein: CASGQGLSSYNSPLHF.

About this clonotype itself: A read error may explain this, as a much larger clone is one base away. The chain recombines TRBV10-3 with TRBJ1-1; weak D call: TRBD1 (5 bases). The CDR3 sequence is 14 residues long. Trimming stripped 7 bases from V and 3 bases from J, with 15 bases between. The germline V gene encodes CDR1 ENHRY and CDR2 SYGVKD. The CDR3 region has the DNA TGTGCCATCACGGGGGGGGGGATGGACACTGAAGCTTTCTTT. It encodes CAITGGGMDTEAFF.

This clonotype was seen ten or more times. As DNA, the CDR3 is TGTGCCAGCAGCTTGGCCGGGACAGGGGTTAGCAAAAACATTCAGTACTTC. Protein: CASSLAGTGVSKNIQYF. The rearrangement joins TRBV7-8 to TRBJ2-4; 10 nucleotides match TRBD1. Germline trimming cut 3 bases from V and 3 bases from J; bases unmatched to any gene: 8. Germline V lookup: CDR1 SGHVS, CDR2 FQNEAQ. There are 17 residues in the CDR3.

This clonotype occurred many times. V is TRBV7-2 and J is TRBJ2-3, with 7 bases identical to TRBD2. The length of the CDR3 is 17 residues. With V trimmed by 2 bases and J by 0 bases, 8 bases remained unmatched. Germline CDR1 reads SGHTA; CDR2 reads FQGNSA. CDR3 amino acids: CASSLWPSGSSTDTQYF. As DNA, the CDR3 is TGTGCCAGCAGCTTATGGCCTAGCGGATCTAGCACAGATACGCAGTATTTT.